These 30 T cell receptor beta chains were sequenced from one sample in a study of cytomegalovirus exposure and HLA in healthy donors (dated by TCRdb to 2016 to 2017). Libraries were built with the immunoSEQ multiplex PCR assay. A mixture of 60 forward primers for TCR Vbeta segments and 13 reverse primers for TCR Jbeta segments was used in the multiplex PCR. TCRdb's version of the immuneACCESS table is confined to in-frame rearrangements and falls short of the full clone set. An unresolved V gene accounts for under half of the shortfall where checked; the remainder is of unknown origin. Recorded for this sample are 150,000 to 200,000 clones; 77% of them occurred a single time. The ten largest clones capture about 1.5% of the sample. Source material: PBMCs. Source of these receptors: a woman aged 25 to 39 in good health and CMV-seronegative.

The chain uses TRBV7-3 and TRBJ1-6; D unclear. V lost 5 bases and J lost 8, with 16 bases in between. Germline CDR1 is SGHTA and CDR2 is FQGTGA. CDR3 length: 15 amino acids. The CDR3 coding sequence is TGTGCCAGCAGCATTGATCCCTCAAGAGATTCACCCCTCCACTTT. Its protein is CASSIDPSRDSPLHF. Supplemented by reference TRBV7-3 and TRBJ1-6, the full variable domain reads GAGVSQTPSNKVTEKGKYVELRCDPISGHTALYWYRQSLGQGPEFLIYFQGTGAADDSGLPNDRFFAVRPEGSVSTLKIQRTERGDSAVYLCASSIDPSRDSPLHFGNGTRLTVT.

This chain's CDR3 is CASSLEGSSGNTIYF. In DNA form, the CDR3 reads TGCGCCAGCAGCTTGGAGGGGTCCTCTGGAAACACCATATATTTT. The chain employs TRBV5-1 and TRBJ1-3; perhaps TRBD1 as D (5 bases). The CDR3 contains 15 residues. Looked up from germline, CDR1 is SGHRS and CDR2 is YFSETQ. Between the trimmed V and J ends, which lost 0 bases and 0 bases, there was a span of 7 bases.

The V and J genes are TRBV28 and TRBJ2-5; D may be TRBD2 (6 bases). V lost 7 bases, J lost 5 bases, and 11 bases lay in between. CDR3 length: 12 amino acids. Germline CDR1 and CDR2: MDHEN and SYDVKM. This CDR3 is CASTGVAETQYF. CDR3 in DNA: TGTGCCAGCACGGGGGTGGCGGAGACCCAGTACTTC.

The genes are TRBV7-3 and TRBJ2-1; 9 bases line up with TRBD2. Germline CDR1 reads SGHTA; CDR2 reads FQGTGA. V gave up 1 base and J gave up 5 bases; unmatched junction bases: 3. The CDR3 consists of 15 residues. CDR3 in amino acids: CASSLRGLAHNEQFF. As DNA, the CDR3 is TGTGCCAGCAGCTTAAGGGGACTAGCCCACAATGAGCAGTTCTTC. Together with reference TRBV7-3 and TRBJ2-1, the CDR3 gives the full variable domain: GAGVSQTPSNKVTEKGKYVELRCDPISGHTALYWYRQSLGQGPEFLIYFQGTGAADDSGLPNDRFFAVRPEGSVSTLKIQRTERGDSAVYLCASSLRGLAHNEQFFGPGTRLTVL.

This rearrangement joins TRBV4-1 to TRBJ1-4; 8 bases are a match to TRBD1. This CDR3 is 14 amino acids long. Germline CDR1 reads MGHRA; CDR2 reads YSYEKL. V gave up 4 bases and J gave up 4 bases; unmatched junction bases: 2. This CDR3 reads CASSPGQGNEKLFF. Here the CDR3 DNA reads TGCGCCAGCAGCCCCGGACAGGGTAATGAAAAACTGTTTTTT.

The count of this clone is one. V usage is TRBV11-2 and J usage is TRBJ2-1; 11 bases are shared with TRBD2. The CDR3 extends over 17 amino acids. The V gene end was trimmed by 1 base and the J gene end by 6 bases; junction bases not matched to a gene: 8. Germline CDR1 reads SGHAT; CDR2 reads FQNNGV. The CDR3 sequence is CASSLGLAGGPVNEQFF. The DNA of the CDR3 is TGTGCCAGCAGCTTAGGATTAGCGGGGGGGCCGGTCAATGAGCAGTTCTTC.

The chain combines TRBV11-2 with TRBJ2-3; D is undetermined. The germline V gene encodes CDR1 SGHAT and CDR2 FQNNGV. Trimming stripped 5 bases from V and 3 bases from J, with 12 bases between. The CDR3 spans 14 residues. CDR3 DNA sequence: TGTGCCAGCAGCCGTGTCCTCGGTACAGATACGCAGTATTTT. Protein sequence: CASSRVLGTDTQYF.

The V call is TRBV7-9, the J call TRBJ1-3, with D possibly matching TRBD1 (6 bases). The ends were cut back, 3 bases at V and 4 bases at J, with 10 bases in the middle. The CDR3 covers 14 residues. In germline, CDR1 is SEHNR, CDR2 FQNEAQ (reference sequence). CDR3 in DNA: TGTGCCAGCAGCTTGGACAGAGACGGAAACACCATATATTTT. Translation: CASSLDRDGNTIYF.

The chain uses TRBV6-1 and TRBJ1-5; 8 bases match TRBD1. V lost 6 bases and J lost 7; bases outside the gene matches: 8. Germline lookup yields CDR1 MNHNS and CDR2 SASEGT. This CDR3 is built from 14 residues. The CDR3 loop is CASSLTGAGQPQHF. DNA for the CDR3: TGTGCCAGCAGCTTGACAGGGGCAGGACAGCCCCAGCATTTT.

Comments on this clone: Other nucleotide sequences from this sample produce the same CDR3. The rearrangement joins TRBV5-1 to TRBJ1-1; D may be TRBD1 (5 bases). Per germline, CDR1 SGHRS and CDR2 YFSETQ. The V end lost 0 bases, the J end lost 7 bases, and 10 bases lay between the germline ends. This CDR3 comprises 13 residues. CDR3 sequence (DNA): TGCGCCAGCAGCTTGGGGGGGGGTGGTGAAGCTTTCTTT. Residues: CASSLGGGGEAFF.

The table lists this clone with a count of one. This chain links TRBV9 with TRBJ2-5, with 12 bases identical to TRBD2. From germline, CDR1 is SGDLS and CDR2 YYNGEE. The CDR3 totals 16 residues. Trimming took 0 bases from V and 2 from J; bases not matched to a gene: 2. CDR3 sequence (DNA): TGTGCCAGCAGCGTAGCAACTAGCGGGGGGCAAGAGACCCAGTACTTC. It codes for CASSVATSGGQETQYF.

The chain links TRBV5-1 to TRBJ2-1; the D is unclear. In germline, CDR1 is SGHRS, CDR2 YFSETQ. V lost 1 base, J lost 3 bases, and 23 bases lay in between. The CDR3 extends over 19 amino acids. The chain's CDR3 is CASSLIPALTLTGYNEQFF. The CDR3 DNA reads TGCGCCAGCAGCTTGATCCCTGCCCTCACCTTGACGGGCTACAATGAGCAGTTCTTC. The whole variable domain, remainder taken from reference TRBV5-1 and TRBJ2-1, is KAGVTQTPRYLIKTRGQQVTLSCSPISGHRSVSWYQQTPGQGLQFLFEYFSETQRNKGNFPGRFSGRQFSNSRSEMNVSTLELGDSALYLCASSLIPALTLTGYNEQFFGPGTRLTVL.

The rearrangement links TRBV19 to TRBJ2-1; 7 bases match TRBD1. Germline CDR1 is LNHDA and CDR2 is SQIVND (reference sequence). With 10 bases clipped from V and 4 bases from J, the junction kept 10 bases outside the gene matches. This CDR3 has 14 amino acids. The CDR3 DNA reads TGTGCCACCTATAAAGGGGGCGGTTACAATGAGCAGTTCTTC. Its protein is CATYKGGGYNEQFF.

J is TRBJ1-2 and V is TRBV6-1, with D tentatively TRBD1 (5 bases). V was trimmed by 2 bases and J by 5 bases, leaving 15 bases between them. The CDR3 runs 15 residues. CDR1 is MNHNS and CDR2 is SASEGT in the germline V gene. The CDR3 loop is CASSELEGTNYGYTF. CDR3 DNA: TGTGCCAGCAGTGAATTGGAGGGGACCAATTATGGCTACACCTTC.

This clone was counted between two and nine times. The V and J genes are TRBV28 and TRBJ1-3; D gene ambiguous. Germline loops: CDR1 MDHEN, CDR2 SYDVKM. V dropped 8 bases and J dropped 0 bases, with 11 bases sitting between them. The length of the CDR3 is 14 residues. CDR3 nucleotide sequence: TGTGCCAGCCATAAGTGGAGCTCTGGAAACACCATATATTTT. This translates into CASHKWSSGNTIYF.

The rearrangement links TRBV5-4 to TRBJ1-4, with no clear D. CDR1 SGHNT and CDR2 YYREEE come from the germline V gene (reference sequence). The CDR3 spans 15 residues. The V gene lost 4 bases and the J gene lost 8 bases, with 18 bases spanning the gap. The DNA of the CDR3 is TGTGCCAGCAGCCCGACTTTAGCGATGTCGGAAAAACTGTTTTTT. Protein sequence: CASSPTLAMSEKLFF.

The chain employs TRBV11-3 and TRBJ2-2; no clear D gene. CDR3 length equals 12 residues. The V gene lost 6 bases and the J gene lost 2 bases, with 4 bases spanning the gap. CDR1 is SGHNT, CDR2 YENEEA, per germline. The CDR3 is CASRHNTGELFF. The CDR3 nucleotides are TGTGCCAGCAGACACAACACCGGGGAGCTGTTTTTT.

This sequence joins TRBV28 and TRBJ2-5, with 10 positions matching TRBD1. Per the germline V gene, CDR1 is MDHEN and CDR2 is SYDVKM. The junction had 9 bases not matched to a gene; V was cut back by 3 bases and J by 5 bases. The CDR3 is 16 amino acids. The CDR3 protein is CASSLLGTGVDETQYF. CDR3 nucleotides: TGTGCCAGCAGTTTGTTGGGGACAGGGGTCGACGAGACCCAGTACTTC.

The CDR3 DNA reads as TGTGCCAGTAGTCCCTTTGCGGGAACGACTGGAAACACCATATATTTT. Amino acids: CASSPFAGTTGNTIYF. This sequence joins TRBV19 and TRBJ1-3; no clear D. Germline CDR1 and CDR2: LNHDA and SQIVND (reference sequence). V was cut by 5 bases and J by 2 bases, with 16 bases left in between. This CDR3 region has 16 residues.

DNA of the CDR3: TGTGCCAGCACCCGGGACAGGGCAGGTTCACCCCTCCACTTT. Translation: CASTRDRAGSPLHF. This chain uses TRBV2 with TRBJ1-6; 9 bases match TRBD1. The CDR3 length is 14 residues. The germline V gene has CDR1 SNHLY and CDR2 FYNNEI. With 7 bases clipped from V and 9 bases from J, the junction kept 7 bases outside the gene matches.

V is TRBV7-2 and J is TRBJ1-4; no reliable D call. Trimming stripped 5 bases from V and 2 bases from J, with 12 bases between. The CDR3 is 15 amino acids. Germline assignment: CDR1 SGHTA and CDR2 FQGNSA. DNA of the CDR3: TGTGCCAGCAGCCTACACGGCAGGACTAATGAAAAACTGTTTTTT. The encoded protein is CASSLHGRTNEKLFF.

This clone was seen once. CDR3 region: CASSLSTGNQPQHF. The CDR3 coding sequence is TGTGCCAGCAGTCTATCAACAGGGAATCAGCCCCAGCATTTT. V gene TRBV7-9 combines with J gene TRBJ1-5; tentatively, D is TRBD1 (6 bases). The V gene lost 6 bases and the J gene lost 4 bases, with 13 bases spanning the gap. CDR1 SEHNR and CDR2 FQNEAQ come from the germline V gene (reference sequence). The CDR3 loop spans 14 amino acids.

The chain combines TRBV5-1 with TRBJ1-6; D remains ambiguous. Germline V gene lookup returns CDR1 SGHRS and CDR2 YFSETQ. The CDR3 is made up of 12 amino acids. Trimming took 3 bases from V and 8 from J, leaving 6 bases between them. The DNA of the CDR3 is TGCGCCAGCAGCTGGACTGATTCACCCCTCCACTTT. Translating gives CASSWTDSPLHF.

In the case of this clone: The junction does not match germline at one end; this may be a read error. The V gene is TRBV7-6, the J gene TRBJ2-3; D gene ambiguous. The CDR3 is 14 residues long. Germline CDR1 and CDR2: SGHVS and FNYEAQ. The CDR3 coding sequence is TGTGCCAGCAGCTTAGCACACAACACAGATACGCGGTATTTT. It codes for CASSLAHNTDTRYF.

The V gene is TRBV7-9, the J gene TRBJ1-3; D ambiguous. Germline-derived CDR1 and CDR2 are SEHNR and FQNEAQ (reference sequence). This CDR3 is 12 amino acids long. Trimming stripped 9 bases from V and 2 bases from J, with 8 bases between. The CDR3 reads CARNGAGNTIYF. The CDR3, as DNA: TGTGCCAGAAACGGGGCTGGAAACACCATATATTTT.

The rearrangement uses TRBV6-1 and TRBJ1-5; 7 nucleotides match TRBD1. With V trimmed by 5 bases and J by 4 bases, 5 bases remained unmatched. CDR3 length: 14 amino acids. Per germline, CDR1 MNHNS and CDR2 SASEGT. Here the CDR3 DNA reads TGTGCCAGCAGTTGGGACAGCGGAAATCAGCCCCAGCATTTT. This sequence encodes CASSWDSGNQPQHF.

The chain combines TRBV6-1 with TRBJ1-2; 9 nucleotides match TRBD1. Germline values: CDR1 MNHNS, CDR2 SASEGT. The CDR3 length is 15 residues. Unmatched junction bases numbered 6, after V lost 4 bases and J lost 3 bases. The CDR3 DNA is TGTGCCAGCAGTGTGCGGGACAGGGCGGACTATGGCTACACCTTC. Its protein is CASSVRDRADYGYTF.

This sequence joins TRBV29-1 and TRBJ2-3, with TRBD1 identical over 7 bases. V was pared by 6 bases and J by 0 bases, with 6 bases of the junction left unmatched. The CDR3 extends over 14 amino acids. Germline V gene sequence: CDR1 SQVTM, CDR2 ANQGSEA. The CDR3 sequence: CSVTGQPSTDTQYF. DNA of the CDR3: TGCAGCGTGACAGGGCAACCTAGCACAGATACGCAGTATTTT.

In DNA, the CDR3 is TGTGCCACCTCGGACAGGGTAGGAGAAAAACTGTTTTTT. Translating it yields CATSDRVGEKLFF. The rearrangement links TRBV18 to TRBJ1-4; 8 positions agree with TRBD1. CDR1 KGHSH and CDR2 LQKENI come from the germline V gene. J lost 8 bases, V lost 10 bases, and 9 bases had no gene match. The CDR3 sequence is 13 residues long.

V gene TRBV19 combines with J gene TRBJ1-4; TRBD1 might be the D (6 bases). The CDR3 contains 16 residues. Between the trimmed V and J ends, which lost 6 bases and 2 bases, there was a span of 16 bases. Germline loops: CDR1 LNHDA, CDR2 SQIVND (reference sequence). The CDR3 DNA is TGTGCCAGTAGCCCGAGGGGCAGGGGTACTAATGAAAAACTGTTTTTT. It specifies CASSPRGRGTNEKLFF.